This TCR beta chain was captured by sequencing in a study of blood T cell repertoires in COVID-19 (dated by TCRdb to between 2020 and 2021). Looking at the study overall: Collaborator samples came from the United States, Italy and Spain and covered acute and convalescent phases of COVID-19. The material from the prospective study consisted of cDNA or gDNA derived from T cells, B-cell-depleted T cells, or PBMCs. A de-identified subject ID, COVID-19 status, age in years and sex were almost always included in the sample metadata. Samples came from the ongoing ImmuneRACE study (first 160 participants) plus 1,254 subjects from 6 global collaborators. The repertoires were released in a freely available public database intended as a resource for research on the immune response to SARS-CoV-2. The dataset comprised deeply sampled blood TCRbeta repertoires from subjects exposed to, actively infected with, or recovered from COVID-19. HLA class I and class II types, where available, came from metadata supplied by the sample provider rather than from assay-based typing. Broad study findings and their caveats: How much clinical and demographic metadata was included differed by source and by participant, and the metadata was provided uncurated.

Trimming takes 2 bases off V and 0 bases off J; junction bases not matched to a gene: 3. CDR1 KGHDR and CDR2 SFDVKD are derived from the germline V gene. Including the terminal cysteine and phenylalanine, the CDR3 comprises 16 residues. The kept DNA is CDR3 alone, 48 bases in frame from the first base. TCRbeta CDR3 regions were amplified from genomic DNA by means of the immunoSEQ Assay, a bias-controlled multiplex PCR. The paper's data handling went like this. The number of nucleated cells in each sample was estimated by amplification of reference gene primers within the assay. Sequence reads were collapsed and filtered to measure the absolute abundance of every unique TCRbeta CDR3 rearrangement. For each sample, productive Simpson clonality was calculated as the square root of Simpson's diversity index across productive rearrangements. Here the immuneACCESS table is served through TCRdb, limited to in-frame sequences with V and J called. Missing clones are a known gap in these copies; in checked studies unresolved V genes cover under half, and the rest lacks a known reason. V and J calls and clone size are those listed in that table; D and trimming were worked out from the DNA. The sample has hundreds of thousands of clones on record, 89% of them singletons. The top ten hold approximately 0.9% of the sample.

As regards this clone: This clone's antigen is unknown. Per-nucleotide qualities are absent, and no much larger clonotype sits a single base away.

At one collaborating source in Seattle, patients were enrolled during active infection and were followed longitudinally through the course of disease. Each collaborating institution followed its own protocols to collect whole blood in K2EDTA tubes. For TCRbeta analysis, collaborators shipped samples in one of three forms: frozen whole blood, isolated PBMCs, or DNA extracted from either of those sample types. The material sequenced was peripheral blood. The sequence was obtained from a man aged 18 to 30 with COVID-19, enrolled during active disease. The rearranged chain carries TRBV24-1 and TRBJ2-3; a stretch of 8 junction bases matches TRBD1. The CDR3 region reads CATSDSGDRSTDTQYF. The DNA is TGTGCCACCAGTGATTCGGGGGACAGGAGCACAGATACGCAGTATTTT.